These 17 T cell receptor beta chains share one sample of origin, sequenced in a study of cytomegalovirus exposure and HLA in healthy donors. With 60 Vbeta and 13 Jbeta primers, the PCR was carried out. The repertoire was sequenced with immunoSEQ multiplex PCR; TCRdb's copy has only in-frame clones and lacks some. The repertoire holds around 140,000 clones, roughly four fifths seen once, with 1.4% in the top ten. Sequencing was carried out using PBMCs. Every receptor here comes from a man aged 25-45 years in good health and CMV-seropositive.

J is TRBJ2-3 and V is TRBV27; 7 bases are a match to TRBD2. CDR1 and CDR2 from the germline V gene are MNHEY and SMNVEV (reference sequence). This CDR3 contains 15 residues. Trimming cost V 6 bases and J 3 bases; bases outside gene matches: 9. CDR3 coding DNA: TGTGCCAGCAGGCGGCGGGAGAGGGAGACAGATACGCAGTATTTT. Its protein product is CASRRRERETDTQYF.

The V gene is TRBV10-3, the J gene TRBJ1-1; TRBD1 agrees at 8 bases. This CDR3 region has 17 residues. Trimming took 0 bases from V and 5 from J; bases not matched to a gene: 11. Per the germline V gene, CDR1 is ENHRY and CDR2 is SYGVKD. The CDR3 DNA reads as TGTGCCATCAGTGAGTCTTCGGGGCAGGGGGCAATGACTGAAGCTTTCTTT. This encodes CAISESSGQGAMTEAFF.

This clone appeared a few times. CDR3 region: CASRPQGSSEQYF. The CDR3 DNA sequence: TGTGCCAGCAGACCCCAGGGATCTAGCGAGCAGTACTTC. The chain joins TRBV6-6 to TRBJ2-7, with D possibly being TRBD1 (5 bases). Germline V gene data show CDR1 as MNHNY and CDR2 as SVGAGI (reference sequence). The CDR3 spans 13 residues. V gave up 6 bases and J gave up 6 bases, with 15 bases separating them.

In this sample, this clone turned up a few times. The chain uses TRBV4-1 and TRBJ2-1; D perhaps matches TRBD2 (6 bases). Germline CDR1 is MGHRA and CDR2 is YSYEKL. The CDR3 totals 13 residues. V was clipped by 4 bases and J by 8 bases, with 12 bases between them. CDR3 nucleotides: TGCGCCAGCAGCCTCGGACTAAGGGATGAGCAGTTCTTC. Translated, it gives CASSLGLRDEQFF.

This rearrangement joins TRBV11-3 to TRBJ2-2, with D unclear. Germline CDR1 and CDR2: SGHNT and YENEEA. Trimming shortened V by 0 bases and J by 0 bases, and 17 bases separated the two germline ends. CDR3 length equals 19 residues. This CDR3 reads CASSLDRGGSLPNTGELFF. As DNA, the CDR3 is TGTGCCAGCAGCTTAGATCGAGGCGGATCTTTACCGAACACCGGGGAGCTGTTTTTT.

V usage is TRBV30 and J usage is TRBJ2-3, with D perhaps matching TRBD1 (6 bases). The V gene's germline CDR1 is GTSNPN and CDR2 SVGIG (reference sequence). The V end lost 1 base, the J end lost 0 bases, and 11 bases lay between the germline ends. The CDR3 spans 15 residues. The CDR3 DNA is TGTGCCTGGAGTGGACAGGTCTATAGCACAGATACGCAGTATTTT. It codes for CAWSGQVYSTDTQYF.

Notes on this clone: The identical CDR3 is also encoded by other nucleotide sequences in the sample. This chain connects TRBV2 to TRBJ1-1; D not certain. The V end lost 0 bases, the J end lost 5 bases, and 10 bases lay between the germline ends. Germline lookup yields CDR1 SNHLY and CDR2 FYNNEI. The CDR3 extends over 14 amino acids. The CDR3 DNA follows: TGTGCCAGCAGTGAAGCAGAAGGAGGGACTGAAGCTTTCTTT. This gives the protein CASSEAEGGTEAFF.

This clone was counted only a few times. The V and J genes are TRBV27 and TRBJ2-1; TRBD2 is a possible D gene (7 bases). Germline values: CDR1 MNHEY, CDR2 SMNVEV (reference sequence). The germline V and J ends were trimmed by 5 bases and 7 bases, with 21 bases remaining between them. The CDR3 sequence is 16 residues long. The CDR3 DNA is TGTGCCAGCAGTCTCAGGACACCCCGGGGGGCTAATGAGCAGTTCTTC. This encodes CASSLRTPRGANEQFF.

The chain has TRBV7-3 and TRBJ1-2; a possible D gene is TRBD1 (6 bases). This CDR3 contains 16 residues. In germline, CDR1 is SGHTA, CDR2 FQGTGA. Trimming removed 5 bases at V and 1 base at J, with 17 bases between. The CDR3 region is CASSPMNTGRNYGYTF. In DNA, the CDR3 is TGTGCCAGCAGCCCGATGAACACAGGGCGTAACTATGGCTACACCTTC.

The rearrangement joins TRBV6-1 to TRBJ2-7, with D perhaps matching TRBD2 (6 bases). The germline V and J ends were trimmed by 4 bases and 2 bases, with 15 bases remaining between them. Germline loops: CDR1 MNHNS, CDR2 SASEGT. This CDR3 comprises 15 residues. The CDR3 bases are TGTGCCAGCAGTGCCACCCAGGGAGGAACCTACGAGCAGTACTTC. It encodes CASSATQGGTYEQYF.

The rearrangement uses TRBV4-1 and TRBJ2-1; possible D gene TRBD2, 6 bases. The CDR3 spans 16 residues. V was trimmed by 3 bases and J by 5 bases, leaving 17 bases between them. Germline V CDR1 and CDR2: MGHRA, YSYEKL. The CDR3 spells CASSQAPGGQDNEQFF. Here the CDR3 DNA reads TGCGCCAGCAGCCAGGCCCCCGGAGGGCAGGACAATGAGCAGTTCTTC.

The CDR3 loop reads CASSRDRTNYGYTF. CDR3 sequence (DNA): TGTGCCAGCAGCCGGGACAGGACAAATTATGGCTACACCTTC. The genes are TRBV4-2 and TRBJ1-2, with TRBD1 matching over 8 bases. This CDR3 has 14 residues. V shed 4 bases and J 5 bases; nucleotides not matched to a gene: 6. CDR1 LGHNA and CDR2 YNFKEQ come from the germline V gene.

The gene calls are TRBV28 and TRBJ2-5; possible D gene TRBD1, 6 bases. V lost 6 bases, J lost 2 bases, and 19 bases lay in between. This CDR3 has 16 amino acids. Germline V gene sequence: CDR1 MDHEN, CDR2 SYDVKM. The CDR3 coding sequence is TGTGCCAGCAGCAACCCCTTAGGAAGGGGGCAAGAGACCCAGTACTTC. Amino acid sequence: CASSNPLGRGQETQYF.

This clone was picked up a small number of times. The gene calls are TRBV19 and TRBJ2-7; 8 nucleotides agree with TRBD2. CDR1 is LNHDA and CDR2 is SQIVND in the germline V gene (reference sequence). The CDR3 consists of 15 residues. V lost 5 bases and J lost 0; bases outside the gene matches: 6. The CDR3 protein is CASSVASGPSYEQYF. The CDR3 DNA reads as TGTGCCAGTAGTGTGGCTAGCGGGCCCTCCTACGAGCAGTACTTC. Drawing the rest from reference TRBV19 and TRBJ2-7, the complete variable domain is DGGITQSPKYLFRKEGQNVTLSCEQNLNHDAMYWYRQDPGQGLRLIYYSQIVNDFQKGDIAEGYSVSREKKESFPLTVTSAQKNPTAFYLCASSVASGPSYEQYFGPGTRLTVT.

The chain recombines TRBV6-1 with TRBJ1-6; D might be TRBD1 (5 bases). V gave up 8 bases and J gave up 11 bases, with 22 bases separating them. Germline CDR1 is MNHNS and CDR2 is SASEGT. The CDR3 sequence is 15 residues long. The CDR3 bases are TGTGCCAGCCTCGGAGTCGGGGGACGATATGCACCCCTCCACTTT. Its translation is CASLGVGGRYAPLHF.

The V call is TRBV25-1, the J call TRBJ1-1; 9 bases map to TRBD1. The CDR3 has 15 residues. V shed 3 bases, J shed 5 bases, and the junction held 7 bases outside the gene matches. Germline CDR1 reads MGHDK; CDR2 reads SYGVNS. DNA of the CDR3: TGTGCCAGCAGTGACTGGGGACAGGGAGGGACTGAAGCTTTCTTT. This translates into CASSDWGQGGTEAFF.

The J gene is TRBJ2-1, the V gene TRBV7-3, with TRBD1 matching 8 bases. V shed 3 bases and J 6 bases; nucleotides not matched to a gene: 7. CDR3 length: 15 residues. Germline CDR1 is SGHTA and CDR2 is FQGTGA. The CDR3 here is CASSFGQGLINEQFF. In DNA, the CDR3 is TGTGCCAGCAGCTTCGGACAGGGATTGATCAATGAGCAGTTCTTC.